The clone carrying this T cell receptor (beta chain) was observed a handful of times. The sample belongs to a study of T cell repertoires in cytomegalovirus infection. With 3 bases removed from V and 0 bases from J, the gap between germline ends came to 15 bases. This CDR3 is built from 18 residues. TCRdb ran MiXCR on the reads and lists one entry per CDR3 protein. Here the sample spans roughly 600,000 distinct CDR3 sequences, more than 20% being singletons. The chain couples TRBV12-3 or TRBV12-4 to TRBJ1-6; D ambiguous. Sequencing was done on a sample of CD8+ T cells from PBMCs. This TCR came from a human donor in good health (CMV status not recorded). Some clones in this sample may be carry-over from other donors' samples. CDR3 nucleotide sequence: TGTGCCAGCAGTTTTTGGGTCCCCCGAAGCTCCTATAATTCACCCCTCCACTTT. Translation gives CASSFWVPRSSYNSPLHF.